The clone carrying this T cell receptor (beta chain) was recorded a few times. Losses at the gene ends were 4 bases for V and 7 bases for J; bases not matched to a gene: 9. CDR3 length: 14 residues. Per the germline V gene, CDR1 is SGHTA and CDR2 is FQGNSA. Barcoded TCR alpha and TCR beta cDNA libraries with UMIs came from 5'RACE using constant-segment primers. TCRdb used MiXCR to reprocess the 5' RACE reads, holding one entry per CDR3 protein. The table shows about 470,000 distinct CDR3 sequences, with roughly 18% occurring only once. This record belongs to a study of T-cell memory formation after mild COVID-19. Across the whole study: The study found TCR clusters largely donor specific.

The V and J genes are TRBV7-2 and TRBJ2-5; 7 nucleotides match TRBD2. This receptor was taken from an adult woman who had mild COVID-19 (a few samples of this study predate the infection). Cell type and time point are not known. Sequencing used PBMCs or a T cell subset sorted from them (not recorded which). For the CDR3, the DNA is TGTGCCAGCAGCTCGATAGCGGGTAAAGGGACCCAGTACTTC. Amino acid sequence: CASSSIAGKGTQYF.